Listed below are T cell receptor beta chains from one sample, sequenced in a study of blood T cell repertoires in COVID-19. TCRdb's table, derived via immunoSEQ multiplex PCR, lists solely in-frame clones and lacks some. Of hundreds of thousands of clones in the sample, around 89% are singletons; the top ten hold 0.85% to 0.95%. Sequenced: PBMCs or T cells enriched from blood (not recorded which). These receptors were taken from a man aged 50-59 years who had been exposed to COVID-19. Both conserved end residues are part of each CDR3. Each record gives: clone size, J gene, V gene, D gene, CDR3 DNA, CDR3 protein. A D gene is named only where the DNA matches it firmly. The listing skips clone size in some rows; elsewhere it reads once, few, many or a size class.

clone size: .
J gene: TRBJ2-2
V gene: TRBV27
D gene: .
CDR3 DNA: TGTGCCAGCCCCTTGCCCGGGGCCGGGGAGCTGTTTTTT
CDR3 protein: CASPLPGAGELFF

clone size: .
J gene: TRBJ2-3
V gene: TRBV2
D gene: TRBD2
CDR3 DNA: TGTGCCAGCAGTGGGCAGCGGGGGGGCGGGGATACGCAGTATTTT
CDR3 protein: CASSGQRGGGDTQYF

clone size: .
J gene: TRBJ1-3
V gene: TRBV3-1/TRBV3-2
D gene: .
CDR3 DNA: TGTGCCAGCACTTGGGGCAGGAGCTCTGGAAACACCATATATTTT
CDR3 protein: CASTWGRSSGNTIYF

clone size: few
J gene: TRBJ1-1
V gene: TRBV4-1
D gene: TRBD1
CDR3 DNA: TGCGCCAGCAGCCAAGGACGACAGGGGCTATCGACACTGAACACTGAAGCTTTCTTT
CDR3 protein: CASSQGRQGLSTLNTEAFF

clone size: .
J gene: TRBJ2-5
V gene: TRBV3-1/TRBV3-2
D gene: .
CDR3 DNA: TGTGCCAGCAGCCAAGGTTGGAGCCAAGAGACCCAGTACTTC
CDR3 protein: CASSQGWSQETQYF

clone size: few
J gene: TRBJ1-1
V gene: TRBV28
D gene: .
CDR3 DNA: TGTGCCAGCGGAAGGGGGTCCACTGAAGCTTTCTTT
CDR3 protein: CASGRGSTEAFF

clone size: .
J gene: TRBJ2-1
V gene: TRBV13
D gene: .
CDR3 DNA: TGTGCCAGCCGCCCAGTGGGCGGGGCCTACAATGAGCAGTTCTTC
CDR3 protein: CASRPVGGAYNEQFF

clone size: .
J gene: TRBJ1-1
V gene: TRBV2
D gene: TRBD1
CDR3 DNA: TGTGCCAGCTTGGGACAGGCAGCCACTGAAGCTTTCTTT
CDR3 protein: CASLGQAATEAFF

clone size: once
J gene: TRBJ2-5
V gene: TRBV9
D gene: TRBD1
CDR3 DNA: TGTGCCAGCAGCGCGGGGGACAGGACACAAGAGACCCAGTACTTC
CDR3 protein: CASSAGDRTQETQYF

clone size: .
J gene: TRBJ2-3
V gene: TRBV5-1
D gene: TRBD2
CDR3 DNA: TGCGCCAGCAGCCCGGGACTAGCGGGGGGGACCACAGATACGCAGTATTTT
CDR3 protein: CASSPGLAGGTTDTQYF

clone size: .
J gene: TRBJ1-3
V gene: TRBV11-2
D gene: TRBD1
CDR3 DNA: TGTGCCAGCAGCTATACAGGGGCCCCTGGAAACACCATATATTTT
CDR3 protein: CASSYTGAPGNTIYF

clone size: .
J gene: TRBJ1-1
V gene: TRBV19
D gene: TRBD1
CDR3 DNA: TGTGCCAGTAGGGAGGACAGGGCTATGAACACTGAAGCTTTCTTT
CDR3 protein: CASREDRAMNTEAFF

clone size: .
J gene: TRBJ2-3
V gene: TRBV11-3
D gene: .
CDR3 DNA: TGTGCCAGCAGCCAGCCTTTCCCGAGGCCCACAGATACGCAGTATTTT
CDR3 protein: CASSQPFPRPTDTQYF

clone size: .
J gene: TRBJ2-3
V gene: TRBV7-3
D gene: .
CDR3 DNA: TGTGCCAGCAGCCCCCGGTCTAGCTCGCCAGATACGCAGTATTTT
CDR3 protein: CASSPRSSSPDTQYF

clone size: .
J gene: TRBJ1-3
V gene: TRBV7-3
D gene: .
CDR3 DNA: TGTGCCAGCAGCTTAGGCACCTCTGGAAACACCATATATTTT
CDR3 protein: CASSLGTSGNTIYF

clone size: .
J gene: TRBJ2-5
V gene: TRBV7-2
D gene: TRBD1
CDR3 DNA: TGTGCCAGCAGCTTAGGGACAGGGGGGTTGGAGACCCAGTACTTC
CDR3 protein: CASSLGTGGLETQYF

clone size: .
J gene: TRBJ1-2
V gene: TRBV5-8
D gene: TRBD1
CDR3 DNA: TGTGCCAGCAGCTTGGGGACAGGCCTGGGAGGCTACACCTTC
CDR3 protein: CASSLGTGLGGYTF

clone size: .
J gene: TRBJ1-2
V gene: TRBV24-1
D gene: .
CDR3 DNA: TGTGCCACCAGTGATCCCGGACAGAGTGACGACTACACCTTC
CDR3 protein: CATSDPGQSDDYTF

clone size: .
J gene: TRBJ1-1
V gene: TRBV2
D gene: .
CDR3 DNA: TGTGCCAGCCAGGGGATGACCCAAAACACTGAAGCTTTCTTT
CDR3 protein: CASQGMTQNTEAFF

clone size: .
J gene: TRBJ1-1
V gene: TRBV29-1
D gene: .
CDR3 DNA: TGCAGCCTCGGCGGCCCCGGACGGGGGAACACTGAAGCTTTCTTT
CDR3 protein: CSLGGPGRGNTEAFF

clone size: .
J gene: TRBJ2-7
V gene: TRBV28
D gene: TRBD2
CDR3 DNA: TGTGCCAGCTCAATAGCGGGGGGCTCCTACGAGCAGTACTTC
CDR3 protein: CASSIAGGSYEQYF

clone size: .
J gene: TRBJ2-2
V gene: TRBV9
D gene: .
CDR3 DNA: TGTGCCAGCAGCGTAGGAGGACTGGCGAACACCGGGGAGCTGTTTTTT
CDR3 protein: CASSVGGLANTGELFF

clone size: .
J gene: TRBJ2-3
V gene: TRBV7-3
D gene: .
CDR3 DNA: TGTGCCAGCAGCCTGAGGGGGGGCCCAGATACGCAGTATTTT
CDR3 protein: CASSLRGGPDTQYF

clone size: .
J gene: TRBJ2-1
V gene: TRBV18
D gene: .
CDR3 DNA: TGTGCCAGCTCACCACCGTCAGGGGTCTACAATGAGCAGTTCTTC
CDR3 protein: CASSPPSGVYNEQFF

clone size: .
J gene: TRBJ1-5
V gene: TRBV5-1
D gene: .
CDR3 DNA: TGCGCCAGCAGCTTGGGGCAGGATTTCAATCAGCCCCAGCATTTT
CDR3 protein: CASSLGQDFNQPQHF

clone size: once
J gene: TRBJ1-4
V gene: TRBV30
D gene: .
CDR3 DNA: TGTGCCTGGAGACGCATCGGAAAACTGTTTTTT
CDR3 protein: CAWRRIGKLFF

clone size: .
J gene: TRBJ1-4
V gene: TRBV19
D gene: .
CDR3 DNA: TGTGCCAGTAGTATACAGGGTCCTAATGAAAAACTGTTTTTT
CDR3 protein: CASSIQGPNEKLFF

clone size: few
J gene: TRBJ1-6
V gene: TRBV19
D gene: TRBD1
CDR3 DNA: TGTGCCAGTAGTGTCCAGGGGGTTGGTTCACCCCTCCACTTT
CDR3 protein: CASSVQGVGSPLHF

clone size: .
J gene: TRBJ2-1
V gene: TRBV29-1
D gene: .
CDR3 DNA: TGCAGCGTTGATGGGCAGTACAATGAGCAGTTCTTC
CDR3 protein: CSVDGQYNEQFF

clone size: .
J gene: TRBJ2-7
V gene: TRBV5-1
D gene: .
CDR3 DNA: TGCGCCAGCAGCTTACTACAGGCCTACGAGCAGTACTTC
CDR3 protein: CASSLLQAYEQYF

clone size: few
J gene: TRBJ2-2
V gene: TRBV5-4
D gene: TRBD1
CDR3 DNA: TGTGCCAGCACCTCACGACAGGGGAGAGACGGGGAGCTGTTTTTT
CDR3 protein: CASTSRQGRDGELFF

clone size: .
J gene: TRBJ2-5
V gene: TRBV28
D gene: .
CDR3 DNA: TGTGCCAGCACCATTTATGGGCTTCGAGAGACCCAGTACTTC
CDR3 protein: CASTIYGLRETQYF

clone size: once
J gene: TRBJ2-5
V gene: TRBV5-1
D gene: .
CDR3 DNA: TGCGCCAGCAGCTGGGCGGGGACGGATCAAGAGACCCAGTACTTC
CDR3 protein: CASSWAGTDQETQYF

clone size: .
J gene: TRBJ2-7
V gene: TRBV6-1
D gene: TRBD1
CDR3 DNA: TGTGCCAGCAGTGAACCCGGGACAGCCTACGAGCAGTACTTC
CDR3 protein: CASSEPGTAYEQYF

clone size: .
J gene: TRBJ1-5
V gene: TRBV2
D gene: .
CDR3 DNA: TGTGCCAGCAGTCCTCCCGGGACACCGAATCAGCCCCAGCATTTT
CDR3 protein: CASSPPGTPNQPQHF

clone size: .
J gene: TRBJ1-2
V gene: TRBV9
D gene: .
CDR3 DNA: TGTGCCAGCAGCCCCGTACCTGGGCATGGCTACACCTTC
CDR3 protein: CASSPVPGHGYTF

clone size: .
J gene: TRBJ1-3
V gene: TRBV5-1
D gene: .
CDR3 DNA: TGCGCCAGCAGTGGAGGGACGGCAGGAAACACCATATATTTT
CDR3 protein: CASSGGTAGNTIYF

clone size: .
J gene: TRBJ1-5
V gene: TRBV5-1
D gene: .
CDR3 DNA: TGCGCCAGCAGCTTGGGACAGAATAATCAGCCCCAGCATTTT
CDR3 protein: CASSLGQNNQPQHF

clone size: .
J gene: TRBJ2-3
V gene: TRBV5-1
D gene: .
CDR3 DNA: TGCGCCAGCAGCCACAGTGATACTAGCACAGATACGCAGTATTTT
CDR3 protein: CASSHSDTSTDTQYF

clone size: .
J gene: TRBJ2-1
V gene: TRBV27
D gene: TRBD1
CDR3 DNA: TGTGCCAGCAGTTTATGGGACAGGGGCCGCCTCATGCTCTTC
CDR3 protein: CASSLWDRGRLMLF

clone size: .
J gene: TRBJ1-5
V gene: TRBV19
D gene: .
CDR3 DNA: TGTGCCAGTACCCTGGGGCGTGGGTGGCAGCCCCAGCATTTT
CDR3 protein: CASTLGRGWQPQHF

clone size: .
J gene: TRBJ2-5
V gene: TRBV7-9
D gene: .
CDR3 DNA: TGTGCCAGCAGCTTGGCAGACTTCCAAGAGACCCAGTACTTC
CDR3 protein: CASSLADFQETQYF

clone size: once
J gene: TRBJ2-3
V gene: TRBV28
D gene: TRBD1
CDR3 DNA: TGTGCCACAGACGGGACAGGGAGGTCCACAGATACGCAGTATTTT
CDR3 protein: CATDGTGRSTDTQYF

clone size: once
J gene: TRBJ1-2
V gene: TRBV2
D gene: .
CDR3 DNA: TGTGCCAGCAGTGACAGGGCCAGGTATGGCTACACCTTC
CDR3 protein: CASSDRARYGYTF

clone size: .
J gene: TRBJ2-1
V gene: TRBV24-1
D gene: .
CDR3 DNA: TGTGCCACCAGTGACCCTACCGAGCGGGCCAATGAGCAGTTCTTC
CDR3 protein: CATSDPTERANEQFF

clone size: few
J gene: TRBJ1-1
V gene: TRBV10-1
D gene: .
CDR3 DNA: TGCGCCAGCAGTGAAGGAGGCATGAACACTGAAGCTTTCTTT
CDR3 protein: CASSEGGMNTEAFF

clone size: once
J gene: TRBJ2-3
V gene: TRBV30
D gene: TRBD2
CDR3 DNA: TGTGCCTGGGCCCCTCTTTGGCGGGGGACAGATACGCAGTATTTT
CDR3 protein: CAWAPLWRGTDTQYF

clone size: .
J gene: TRBJ2-7
V gene: TRBV19
D gene: .
CDR3 DNA: TGTGCCAGTAGTAGACTTCCCCTCCGGACAGAGCCCTACGAGCAGTACTTC
CDR3 protein: CASSRLPLRTEPYEQYF

clone size: .
J gene: TRBJ2-5
V gene: TRBV9
D gene: TRBD2
CDR3 DNA: TGTGCCAGCAGCATGTCTAGCGGGATTGGGACCCAGTACTTC
CDR3 protein: CASSMSSGIGTQYF

clone size: .
J gene: TRBJ1-2
V gene: TRBV5-4
D gene: TRBD1
CDR3 DNA: TGTGCCAGCAGCTCCGGGACAGGGAAATATGGCTACACCTTC
CDR3 protein: CASSSGTGKYGYTF